The 22 T cell receptor beta chains below were found in one sample sequenced in a study of PD-1 blockade in classical Hodgkin lymphoma (dated by TCRdb to the early 2020s). The library was built by means of the immunoSEQ multiplex PCR assay. The clones in this table, taken by TCRdb from immuneACCESS, are in-frame only. Not every clone is retained; where verified, under half of the shortfall comes from an unresolved V gene, and the cause of the rest is unknown. In this sample the table shows 6,000 to 8,500 clones, over 60% of which occur a single time. Together, the top ten hold around 46% of the sample. This specimen's time point label, per the study, means: cycle 2 day 1 (C2D1) of nivolumab. Every trial patient had relapsed following autologous stem cell transplantation, and prior brentuximab vedotin exposure was what differed among cohorts A, B and C. The starting material was peripheral blood mononuclear cells (PBMCs), obtained before the second cycle of nivolumab. All receptors derive from a human donor with classical Hodgkin lymphoma.

V gene TRBV5-1 combines with J gene TRBJ2-7, with a possible D match to TRBD2 (5 bases). The CDR3 length is 12 residues. Germline V CDR1 and CDR2: SGHRS, YFSETQ. The V end was cut by 0 bases, the J end by 11 bases, with 12 bases between. CDR3 sequence (DNA): TGCGCCAGCAGCTTGGCCCGGGGTAGGGAGTACTTC. Its translation is CASSLARGREYF.

For the CDR3, the DNA is TGTGCCAGCAGTTGGACTAAGGATGAGCAGTTCTTC. Its protein is CASSWTKDEQFF. J is TRBJ2-1 and V is TRBV6-6, with D perhaps matching TRBD2 (6 bases). Germline CDR1 and CDR2: MNHNY and SVGAGI (reference sequence). The CDR3 consists of 12 residues. The V end was cut by 4 bases, the J end by 8 bases, with 9 bases between.

The gene calls are TRBV27 and TRBJ2-7; D is possibly TRBD2 (5 bases). The germline V and J ends were trimmed by 6 bases and 2 bases, with 14 bases remaining between them. The CDR3 contains 14 residues. The germline CDR1 and CDR2 sequences are MNHEY and SMNVEV (reference sequence). Written as DNA, the CDR3 is TGTGCCAGCAGCCCCCGGACTCAAACCTACGAGCAGTACTTC. Residues: CASSPRTQTYEQYF.

The chain combines TRBV9 with TRBJ1-1; 9 bases are a match to TRBD1. There are 15 residues in the CDR3. CDR1 is SGDLS, CDR2 YYNGEE, per germline. V was pared by 5 bases and J by 6 bases, with 11 bases of the junction left unmatched. DNA of the CDR3: TGTGCCAGCAGGCCCGGGACAGGGATGAGTGCTGAAGCTTTCTTT. This codes for CASRPGTGMSAEAFF.

The CDR3 nucleotides read TGTGCCAGCAGCTTAAGAGGCTACGAGCAGTACTTC. This sequence encodes CASSLRGYEQYF. V usage is TRBV7-2 and J usage is TRBJ2-7; D is ambiguous. V lost 2 bases to trimming and J lost 3 bases, with 5 bases between them. In germline, CDR1 is SGHTA, CDR2 FQGNSA. The CDR3 is 12 residues long.

This chain uses TRBV7-9 with TRBJ2-5, with 8 bases identical to TRBD2. The germline V gene has CDR1 SEHNR and CDR2 FQNEAQ (reference sequence). With V trimmed by 5 bases and J by 1 base, 3 bases remained unmatched. The length of the CDR3 is 14 residues. The CDR3 nucleotides are TGTGCCAGCAGCCTCGCGGGGGGCCAAGAGACCCAGTACTTC. As protein: CASSLAGGQETQYF.

Of note for this clone: An end of the junction does not agree with germline; a read error may underlie this. J is TRBJ1-1 and V is TRBV19; D is perhaps TRBD1 (5 bases). The germline V gene encodes CDR1 LNHDA and CDR2 SQIVND (reference sequence). The length of the CDR3 is 14 residues. DNA of the CDR3: TGTGCCAATAGTACAAGAGGGGTGTACACTGAAGCTTTCTTT. This encodes CANSTRGVYTEAFF.

This clone was counted a few times. The rearrangement joins TRBV7-6 to TRBJ1-5; TRBD1 might be the D (5 bases). Germline V CDR1 and CDR2: SGHVS, FNYEAQ. Trimming cost V 5 bases and J 7 bases, with 18 bases left between them. The CDR3 is 15 amino acids. The CDR3 is CASSAGTLLNQPQHF. The DNA of the CDR3 is TGTGCCAGCAGCGCCGGGACCCTCCTGAACCAGCCCCAGCATTTT. Full variable domain (rest looked up from reference TRBV7-6 and TRBJ1-5): GAGVSQSPRYKVTKRGQDVALRCDPISGHVSLYWYRQALGQGPEFLTYFNYEAQQDKSGLPNDRFSAERPEGSISTLTIQRTEQRDSAMYRCASSAGTLLNQPQHFGDGTRLSIL.

The CDR3 protein is CASSSERAHTGELFF. CDR3 nucleotide sequence: TGTGCCAGCAGCTCCGAGCGGGCTCACACCGGGGAGCTGTTTTTT. V and J are TRBV7-9 and TRBJ2-2; a possible D gene is TRBD2 (6 bases). Between the trimmed V and J ends, which lost 4 bases and 3 bases, there was a span of 12 bases. Germline V lookup: CDR1 SEHNR, CDR2 FQNEAQ (reference sequence). The CDR3 extends over 15 amino acids.

The chain employs TRBV5-4 and TRBJ2-1; perhaps TRBD1 as D (9 bases). The CDR3 sequence is 16 residues long. V was clipped by 3 bases and J by 2 bases, with 15 bases between them. From germline, CDR1 is SGHNT and CDR2 YYREEE (reference sequence). The CDR3 DNA is TGTGCCAGCAGCTCGGGGGGGGACAGGGCCTACAATGAGCAGTTCTTC. This translates into CASSSGGDRAYNEQFF. Drawing the rest from reference TRBV5-4 and TRBJ2-1, the complete variable domain is ETGVTQSPTHLIKTRGQQVTLRCSSQSGHNTVSWYQQALGQGPQFIFQYYREEENGRGNFPPRFSGLQFPNYSSELNVNALELDDSALYLCASSSGGDRAYNEQFFGPGTRLTVL.

The chain combines TRBV20-1 with TRBJ2-1, with 7 bases identical to TRBD2. The ends lost 6 bases at V and 8 bases at J; junction bases unmatched: 4. CDR1 and CDR2 from the germline V gene are DFQATT and SNEGSKA (reference sequence). There are 11 residues in the CDR3. The CDR3 loop is CSAQRGDEQFF. In DNA, the CDR3 is TGCAGTGCACAACGGGGGGATGAGCAGTTCTTC.

This rearrangement joins TRBV7-8 to TRBJ2-3; D is unclear. The CDR3 is 14 amino acids. Germline V gene sequence: CDR1 SGHVS, CDR2 FQNEAQ. V was trimmed by 2 bases and J by 1 base, leaving 7 bases between them. As DNA, the CDR3 is TGTGCCAGCAGCTTAAGTGGACGCACAGATACGCAGTATTTT. It yields the protein CASSLSGRTDTQYF.

This chain uses TRBV28 with TRBJ1-6, with TRBD1 matching over 7 bases. Germline loops: CDR1 MDHEN, CDR2 SYDVKM. Trimming at V came to 8 bases and at J to 6 bases, leaving 7 bases not matched to a gene. The CDR3 extends over 14 amino acids. CDR3 loop: CASWEGAPNSPLHF. In DNA, the CDR3 is TGTGCCAGCTGGGAGGGGGCTCCTAATTCACCCCTCCACTTT.

The J gene is TRBJ1-2, the V gene TRBV27; perhaps TRBD1 as D (5 bases). Per the germline V gene, CDR1 is MNHEY and CDR2 is SMNVEV (reference sequence). There are 13 residues in the CDR3. The V end lost 0 bases, the J end lost 8 bases, and 10 bases lay between the germline ends. CDR3 nucleotides: TGTGCCAGCAGTTTATCCGGGGCGGGGGGCTACACCTTC. Translation: CASSLSGAGGYTF.

By share of the sample, this clone is medium-sized. Here the CDR3 DNA reads TGCGCCAGCAGCGAGGGTGGTAGCCTGGGCCACCAAGAGACCCAGTACTTC. Its translation is CASSEGGSLGHQETQYF. This sequence joins TRBV4-1 and TRBJ2-5; a weak D match, TRBD2 (5 bases). Germline V gene data show CDR1 as MGHRA and CDR2 as YSYEKL. The CDR3 totals 17 residues. V was cut by 5 bases and J by 0 bases, with 19 bases left in between.

DNA of the CDR3: TGTGCCAGCAGCTTAGCCAGCACTGACGGGAATACGCAGTATTTT. Protein product: CASSLASTDGNTQYF. V is TRBV7-2 and J is TRBJ2-3; D may be TRBD2 (5 bases). The V gene's germline CDR1 is SGHTA and CDR2 FQGNSA. V lost 0 bases and J 7 bases, leaving 14 bases between the germline ends. The CDR3 extends over 15 amino acids.

The chain links TRBV29-1 to TRBJ2-1, with TRBD2 identical over 15 bases. Germline loops: CDR1 SQVTM, CDR2 ANQGSEA. V shed 6 bases, J shed 9 bases, and the junction held 6 bases outside the gene matches. This CDR3 contains 14 residues. CDR3 DNA sequence: TGCAGCGTCGCCGGGACTAGCGGGAGGATTGAGCAGTTCTTC. Protein product: CSVAGTSGRIEQFF.

This clone has just one count. The CDR3 here is CASSLGSARTYQPQHF. CDR3 DNA sequence: TGTGCCAGCAGCTTAGGCTCCGCCCGAACCTATCAGCCCCAGCATTTT. V gene TRBV7-6 combines with J gene TRBJ1-5; D ambiguous. The V end was cut by 1 base, the J end by 5 bases, with 15 bases between. There are 16 residues in the CDR3. CDR1 and CDR2 from the germline V gene are SGHVS and FNYEAQ.

The J gene is TRBJ1-1, the V gene TRBV27; maybe TRBD1 (6 bases). Germline V lookup: CDR1 MNHEY, CDR2 SMNVEV (reference sequence). There are 14 residues in the CDR3. V lost 3 bases and J 6 bases, leaving 14 bases between the germline ends. The CDR3 reads CASSLRYRDSEAFF. The CDR3 nucleotides read TGTGCCAGCAGTTTGCGATACAGGGACTCTGAAGCTTTCTTT.

This clone was seen a few times. The rearrangement links TRBV27 to TRBJ1-5; a possible D gene is TRBD1 (5 bases). Between the trimmed V and J ends, which lost 6 bases and 6 bases, there was a span of 15 bases. The V gene's germline CDR1 is MNHEY and CDR2 SMNVEV (reference sequence). This CDR3 has 14 amino acids. The CDR3 coding sequence is TGTGCCAGCAGGGGGGAGGCATTGGGTCAGCCCCAGCATTTT. This translates into CASRGEALGQPQHF.

The V and J genes are TRBV11-2 and TRBJ2-5, with 8 bases lining up with TRBD2. The trim removed 4 bases at V and 5 bases at J, leaving 6 bases unmatched. Germline V gene sequence: CDR1 SGHAT, CDR2 FQNNGV. This CDR3 region has 14 residues. The CDR3 here is CASSSVAGMETQYF. In nucleotides, the CDR3 is TGTGCCAGCAGCTCAGTAGCGGGAATGGAGACCCAGTACTTC.

This clone was counted a single time. The chain links TRBV5-6 to TRBJ1-4; D is uncertain. The V end was cut by 4 bases, the J end by 0 bases, with 10 bases between. This CDR3 has 15 residues. Germline CDR1 and CDR2: SGHDT and YYEEEE. The CDR3 region is CASSPLHTTNEKLFF. The DNA of the CDR3 is TGTGCCAGCAGCCCACTCCACACAACTAATGAAAAACTGTTTTTT.